This T cell receptor (beta chain) was documented in a study of Ad26.COV2.S vaccination and SARS-CoV-2 variants (dated by TCRdb to the early 2020s). For the study in its entirety: Vaccine-arm donors came from COV1001, a multicentre, randomized, double-blind, placebo-controlled phase I-IIa trial of Ad26.COV2.S in healthy adults. Trial participants were randomized into five groups of five, in which low-dose or high-dose Ad26.COV2.S was given once or twice, or placebo was given on both occasions. The specificity and breadth of SARS-CoV-2-reactive T cell receptors after Ad26.COV2.S vaccination were assessed by TCRbeta repertoire sequencing. Ad26.COV2.S was administered intramuscularly at a dose of 5x10^10 or 1x10^11 viral particles, either as one shot or as two shots given 56 days apart. The TCR-sequenced set comprised around 32 samples: approximately 19 Ad26.COV2.S vaccine recipients, 5 placebo recipients and 8 SARS-CoV-2 convalescent individuals. Blinding of investigators to trial group allocation was maintained during experiments and outcome assessment. What the work shows at the level of the full study, not this receptor alone: The study lacked the statistical power to compare responses across vaccine doses or regimens. Spike-specific TCR breadth was higher in Ad26.COV2.S recipients than in placebo recipients (P = 0.0014). After vaccination, spike-specific CD8+ and CD4+ T cell responses were reported to show substantial breadth. The authors noted that the TCR breadth and depth analyses may have underestimated total T cell responses. Vaccine and placebo recipients had similar non-spike TCR breadth, a finding consistent with the vaccine containing only spike.

As to this clone: The antigen it recognizes is unknown. No qualities accompany the bases; no much larger clone lies one base away.

This sample's treatment or condition label indicates: roughly 20 received Ad26.COV2.S at low or high dose, single or two shots; a few received placebo; per-sample allocation not given. For vaccine and placebo recipients, repertoires were sequenced using samples collected on day 63 after the first injection. In Cohort 1b, about 27 adults aged 18-55 years were enrolled at a single site in Boston, USA, between 29 July and 7 August 2020. Ad26.COV2.S was a replication-incompetent adenovirus type 26 vector that expressed a prefusion-stabilized SARS-CoV-2 spike protein derived from the original Wuhan strain. Via the germline V gene, CDR1 is SGHTA and CDR2 FQGTGA. V loses 5 bases of germline sequence and J loses 5 bases, and the interval between the two ends is 7 bases. From the cysteine up to the phenylalanine, the CDR3 has a length of 12 residues. Only the CDR3 DNA stays, 36 bases, in frame from base 1.

The immunoSEQ Assay was the method used to sequence TCRbeta CDR3 regions. After extraction, genomic DNA underwent amplification by bias-controlled multiplex PCR, followed by high-throughput sequencing. As for the authors' bioinformatics: To quantify the absolute abundance of each unique TCRbeta CDR3 region, sequences were collapsed and filtered. T cell fraction was estimated by normalizing TCRbeta template counts to usable DNA, which was measured by amplifying reference genes present in all nucleated cells. Repertoire TCRs were annotated as SARS-CoV-2-specific when V gene, CDR3 amino acid sequence and J gene were exactly matched to a known reactive TCR set. The reference SARS-CoV-2 TCR set was obtained from MIRA and was filtered for enrichment in COVID-19-positive ImmuneCODE repertoires, whereby public or cross-reactive TCRs were removed. Using the MIRA antigens, annotated TCRs were further analysed by specific ORF or by position within an ORF. Depth was the summed frequency of annotated unique rearrangements, while breadth was defined as annotated unique rearrangements over total unique productive rearrangements. TCR breadth was compared between groups using two-sided Wilcoxon rank-sum tests. TCRdb provides this immuneACCESS table in a form limited to in-frame rearrangements. Some clones are lacking; in checked studies, under half of them reflect an unresolved V gene, and why the rest are absent is not known. V, J and clone size are those of that table, while D and trimming were read from the DNA. The sample table lists about 350,000 clones, approximately 86% of them with a count of one. Of the sample, around 11% falls within the top ten clones.

This sequence was found in a person between 18 and 59 years old who received the Ad26.COV2.S COVID-19 vaccine or a placebo. This sequence uses TRBV7-3 and TRBJ2-1, with an unclear D gene assignment. Sequencing used peripheral blood, obtained in a trial of Ad26.COV2.S vaccine versus placebo. The DNA sequence reads TGTGCCAGCAGCCCCCAGAACAATGAGCAGTTCTTC. Its protein reads: CASSPQNNEQFF.